This T cell receptor (beta chain) was captured in a study of shared clonotypes between healthy human individuals (dated by TCRdb to 2020 to 2022). For the wider study: The cohort included a few men and two women between 18 and 49 years of age. For each donor, CD4 naive and CD4 memory were each run on three plates, CD8 naive on two plates, and CD8 memory on one plate. To estimate repertoire size and how much clonotypes are shared between individuals, the study performed deep sequencing of blood TCR repertoires from a few healthy adults. Libraries were prepared and TCR repertoires were sequenced by different laboratories using diverse techniques, in order to increase sequencing depth and limit assay-specific biases. Leukapheresis yielded between about 0.85 and 10 billion PBMCs per donor.

Healthy HIV-negative adults with no recently reported acute infections or vaccinations were included as donors. Only Caucasian adults living in Nashville, Tennessee, USA were represented among the donors. CD4+ T cells were enriched by magnetic negative selection; naive cells were then positively selected on CD45RA, and the negative fraction formed the memory subset. Blood was obtained by leukapheresis, after which PBMCs were separated by Ficoll-Histopaque density gradient centrifugation and cryopreserved in liquid nitrogen vapor phase. Analytical flow cytometry was used to check the purity and quantity of each magnetically sorted T cell population. From each sorted fraction, genomic DNA was isolated and quantified by UV absorbance on a Nanodrop 2000c. V ends up 4 bases short and J 4 bases short, with an unmatched junction base count of 7. The CDR3 holds 14 amino acids from the cysteine to the phenylalanine. Just the 42-base CDR3 DNA is kept, in frame starting at base 1. CDR1 LNHDA and CDR2 SQIVND were looked up in the germline V gene (reference sequence).

This clone was detected once. The target of this receptor is not known. Base qualities were left out, and no much larger clone turns up one base away. Using the deep immunoSEQ assay, TCR CDR3 regions were amplified from genomic DNA by multiplex PCR. For each cell subset, the extracted genomic DNA was distributed evenly across all wells of several immunoSEQ 96-well plates, and each plate served as one replicate. For sorted subsets, each replicate PCR was loaded with around 200 ng genomic DNA, equivalent to about 33,000 T cell genomes. The purified libraries were quantified using a Qubit 3.0 fluorometer, sized with a Bioanalyzer 2100, and then quantified again using the KAPA Library Quantification kit. A separate single-read 150-cycle Illumina NextSeq 550 flow cell was used to sequence each immunoSEQ 96-well plate. On the study's bioinformatics: Because only junctional sequences without quality scores were contained in the immunoSEQ output, filtering matching that applied to full-length reads could not be performed. To assign V/J genes and CDR3, sequences were annotated against IMGT germline references using PyIR, a Python wrapper for IgBLAST v1.9. Reads with weak V/J assignments (E-value above 1e-6), missing CDR3, stop codons, out-of-frame junctions, or ambiguous translated residues were removed. V3J clonotypes were defined by identical inferred V gene, J gene, and CDR3 amino acid sequence. Percentage overlap between repertoires was computed as shared unique clonotypes divided by the size of the smaller repertoire. RTK rarefaction, the Chao1 estimator, and Recon v2.1 estimates of unobserved clonotypes were used to assess repertoire richness. For all TCRbeta clonotypes obtained by the gDNA method from a few donors, generation probabilities were computed with OLGA. The source is immuneACCESS, and TCRdb retained only in-frame sequences with V and J called. Part of the clones is not carried over; for the studies checked, unresolved V genes explain less than half of this, and the remainder is unexplained. V, J and clone size are taken as reported in that table, and D and trimming were inferred from the DNA itself. The sample table records 2 million to 2.5 million clones; 80% to 95% of these occur just once. Approximately 0.37% of the sample belongs to the ten largest clones.

What the research found in general, with its limitations: Pairwise subsampling led to the expectation that sequencing depth would affect the degree of clonotype sharing among donors. Estimated clonotype richness was generally larger for naive than for memory subsets. When several donors were compared, the shared fraction of clonotypes was 5% to 6.5% for naive CD4, 3% to 4% for naive CD8, about 2.5% for memory CD4, and around 0.37% for memory CD8. Sampling was limited to blood, and TCR repertoires in tissue likely differ from TCR repertoires in blood. Even with the large sequencing depth, rarefaction of the sorted-subset datasets indicated that sequencing was incomplete. Higher generation probabilities were observed for clonotypes shared by all four sorted-subset donors than for non-shared clonotypes. The genetic and exposure-history diversity represented was limited by the small number of donors.

This TCR came from a man aged 18 to 29 in good health. Some clones in this sample may be carry-over from other donors' samples. The chain links TRBV19 with TRBJ2-7, with 7 junctional bases fitting TRBD1. Sequencing used naive CD4+ T cells from PBMCs. The sample's cell subset or site, from its label and the paper: CD45RA+ positively selected. The CDR3 protein is CASSRGTAQYEQYF. DNA sequence: TGTGCCAGTAGTAGAGGGACAGCACAATACGAGCAGTACTTC.